This T cell receptor (beta chain) comes out of a study of blood T cell repertoires in COVID-19. In the study overall: Samples came from the United States, Italy and Spain, spanning acute and convalescent COVID-19.

Clones were read by immunoSEQ multiplex PCR, and TCRdb kept only the in-frame ones, dropping some. In the table there are about 480,000 clones, roughly 90% of which are singletons. The CDR3 sequence is 14 residues long. Per the germline V gene, CDR1 is SNHLY and CDR2 is FYNNEI. The V gene lost 1 base and the J gene lost 1 base, with 7 bases spanning the gap. This chain links TRBV2 with TRBJ1-1, with unresolved D. The sequence came from a woman in her thirties or forties who had recovered from COVID-19. Sequenced sample: PBMCs or T cells enriched from blood (not recorded which). DNA of the CDR3: TGTGCCAGCAGTGAAGGGCCAGGGAACACTGAAGCTTTCTTT. This codes for CASSEGPGNTEAFF.